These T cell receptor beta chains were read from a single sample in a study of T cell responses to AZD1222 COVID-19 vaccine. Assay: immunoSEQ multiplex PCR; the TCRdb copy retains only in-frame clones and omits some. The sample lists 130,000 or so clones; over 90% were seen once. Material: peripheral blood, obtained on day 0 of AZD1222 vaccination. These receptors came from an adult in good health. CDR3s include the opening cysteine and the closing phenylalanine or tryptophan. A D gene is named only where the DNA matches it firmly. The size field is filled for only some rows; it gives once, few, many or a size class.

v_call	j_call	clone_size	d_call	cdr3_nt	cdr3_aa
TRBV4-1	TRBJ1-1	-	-	TGCGCCAGCAGCCAAGGGAAAGGGCCTAACACTGAAGCTTTCTTT	CASSQGKGPNTEAFF
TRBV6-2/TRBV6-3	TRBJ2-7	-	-	TGTGCCAGCAGTTACTCTGATCCCGGCCTCCCCCAGTACTTC	CASSYSDPGLPQYF
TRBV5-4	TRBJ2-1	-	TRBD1	TGTGCCAGCAGCTCAGGGACAGGGGCCTACAATGAGCAGTTCTTC	CASSSGTGAYNEQFF
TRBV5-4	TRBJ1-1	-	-	TGTGCCAGCAGCTTAGTCAAGGGTAATGAAGCTTTCTTT	CASSLVKGNEAFF
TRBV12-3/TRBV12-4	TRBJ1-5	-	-	TGTGCCAGCAGCCAGAGCGGACAGCAGCCCCAGCATTTT	CASSQSGQQPQHF
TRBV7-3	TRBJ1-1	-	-	TGTGCCAGCGCAACGAACTCGGACACTGAAGCTTTCTTT	CASATNSDTEAFF
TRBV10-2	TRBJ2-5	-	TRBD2	TGCGCCAGCAGAGACCTCAGCGGGGGGGCCTGGGAGACCCAGTACTTC	CASRDLSGGAWETQYF
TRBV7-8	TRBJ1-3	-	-	TGTGCCAGCAGCTCCCAAAGGACAGAAGACTCTGGAAACACCATATATTTT	CASSSQRTEDSGNTIYF
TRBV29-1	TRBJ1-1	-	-	TGCAGCGTTGAAGTTGGGATGAACACTGAAGCTTTCTTT	CSVEVGMNTEAFF
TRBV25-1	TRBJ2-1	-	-	TGTGCCAGCAGTGCAGGGGGGGGGCCGCGTGAGCAGTTCTTC	CASSAGGGPREQFF
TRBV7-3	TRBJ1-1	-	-	TGTGCCAGCAGCTTAACCACAGGGCTCACTGAAGCTTTCTTT	CASSLTTGLTEAFF
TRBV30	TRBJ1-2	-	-	TGTGCCTGGGGCCTACAGGGCCCTAACTATGGCTACACCTTC	CAWGLQGPNYGYTF
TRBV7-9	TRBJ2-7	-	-	TGTGCCAGCAGCTTAGGGCAGGCTCTCACCTACGAGCAGTACTTC	CASSLGQALTYEQYF
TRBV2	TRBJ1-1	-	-	TGTGCCAGCAGTGGAGACAGGACCATGAACACTGAAGCTTTCTTT	CASSGDRTMNTEAFF
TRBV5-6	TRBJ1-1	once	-	TGTGCCAGCAGCTTGGCGCCAGGACGGAACACTGAAGCTTTCTTT	CASSLAPGRNTEAFF
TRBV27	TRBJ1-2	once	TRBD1	TGTGCCAGCGGCCTTACAGGGGGACACTATGGCTACACCTTC	CASGLTGGHYGYTF
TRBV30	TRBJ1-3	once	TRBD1	TGTGCCTGGAGCCCGGGACAGTCCTCTGGAAACACCATATATTTT	CAWSPGQSSGNTIYF
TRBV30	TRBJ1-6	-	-	TGTGCCGCGAAAGTCACAGGGAGCTCCTATAATTCACCCCTCCACTTT	CAAKVTGSSYNSPLHF
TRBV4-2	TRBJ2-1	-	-	TGTGCCAGCAGCCACGAGTGGGGTTACAATGAGCAGTTCTTC	CASSHEWGYNEQFF
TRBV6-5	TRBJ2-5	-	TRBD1	TGTGCCAGCAGCGACAGGGGGCAGGGAGAGACCCAGTACTTC	CASSDRGQGETQYF
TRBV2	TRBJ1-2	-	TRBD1	TGTGCCAGCCTAAACATTACCGGGACAGGGAAGGATGGCTACACCTTC	CASLNITGTGKDGYTF
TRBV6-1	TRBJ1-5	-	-	TGTGCCAGCAGTGACACCCGATCCGATCAGCCCCAGCATTTT	CASSDTRSDQPQHF
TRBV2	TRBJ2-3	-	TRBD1	TGTGCCAGCAGGACAGGGGTAGCAGATACGCAGTATTTT	CASRTGVADTQYF
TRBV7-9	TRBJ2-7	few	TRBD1	TGTGCCAGCAGCCCTGGGACAGGAACCACCTACGAGCAGTACTTC	CASSPGTGTTYEQYF
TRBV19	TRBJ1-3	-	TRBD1	TGTGCCAGTAGCCCCCCGGGACAGGGGGCTAGAGGAGGAAACACCATATATTTT	CASSPPGQGARGGNTIYF
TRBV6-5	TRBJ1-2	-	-	TGTGCCAGCAGTCGACTAACAGGGTCGTATGGCTACACCTTC	CASSRLTGSYGYTF
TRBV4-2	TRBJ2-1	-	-	TGTGCCAGCAGCCAAGCCAGGGGCGGGGGTTTTGAGCAGTTCTTC	CASSQARGGGFEQFF
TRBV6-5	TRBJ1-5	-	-	TGTGCCAGCAGTTCAGTCCACGGGGGGCCCCAGCATTTT	CASSSVHGGPQHF
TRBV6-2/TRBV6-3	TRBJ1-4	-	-	TGTGCCAGCAGTTACTCGGAAAAACTGTTTTTT	CASSYSEKLFF
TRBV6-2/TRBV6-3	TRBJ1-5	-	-	TGTGCCAGCAGTTACTCATATGGGTCCCAGCATTTT	CASSYSYGSQHF
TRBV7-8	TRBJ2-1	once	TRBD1	TGTGCCAGCAGCATGGGACAGGTGATTATCAATGAGCAGTTCTTC	CASSMGQVIINEQFF
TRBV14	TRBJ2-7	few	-	TGTGCCAGCAGCCAAGAAGGTTGGAACTACGAGCAGTACTTC	CASSQEGWNYEQYF
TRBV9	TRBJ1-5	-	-	TGTGCCAGCAGCCCATTCTCCGGGGCTTTTTACAATCAGCCCCAGCATTTT	CASSPFSGAFYNQPQHF
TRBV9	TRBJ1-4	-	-	TGTGCCAGCAGCGTCACGGGAGCTAATGAAAAACTGTTTTTT	CASSVTGANEKLFF
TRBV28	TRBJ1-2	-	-	TGTGCCAGCAGCTTGATTGATGGCTATGGCTACACCTTC	CASSLIDGYGYTF
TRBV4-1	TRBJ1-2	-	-	TGCGCCAGCAGCCAACCCCGAGGGCATGGCTACACCTTC	CASSQPRGHGYTF
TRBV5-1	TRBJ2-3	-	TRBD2	TGCGCCAGCAGCCCTGGAGCGGGTAGCGGGACAGATACGCAGTATTTT	CASSPGAGSGTDTQYF
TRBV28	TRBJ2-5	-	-	TGTGCCAGCACCTATAATCGAGGTCCCCAAGAGACCCAGTACTTC	CASTYNRGPQETQYF
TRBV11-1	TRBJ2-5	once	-	TGTGCCAGCAGCTCCGGGACCGAAGAGACCCAGTACTTC	CASSSGTEETQYF
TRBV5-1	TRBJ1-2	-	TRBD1	TGCGCCAGCAGCACAGACAGGGGCCATGGCTACACCTTC	CASSTDRGHGYTF
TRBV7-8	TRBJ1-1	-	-	TGTGCCAGCAGCTTAGACTTTCTCCGCGCTGAAGCTTTCTTT	CASSLDFLRAEAFF
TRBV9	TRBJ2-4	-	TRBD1	TGTGCCAGCAGCCCAACAGGGGGCCAAAACATTCAGTACTTC	CASSPTGGQNIQYF
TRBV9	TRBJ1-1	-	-	TGTGCCAGCAGCAGTTCTGGGGGGCGGAGGACTGAAGCTTTCTTT	CASSSSGGRRTEAFF
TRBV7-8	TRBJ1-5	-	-	TGTGCCAGCAGCTTAGACAGTAATCAGCCCCAGCATTTT	CASSLDSNQPQHF
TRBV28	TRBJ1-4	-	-	TGTGCCAGCAGTGCCCTAATATCTGGGGCGGTAAATGAAAAACTGTTTTTT	CASSALISGAVNEKLFF
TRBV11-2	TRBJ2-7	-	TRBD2	TGTGCCAGCAGCCACGGGACTAGCGGATACGAGCAGTACTTC	CASSHGTSGYEQYF
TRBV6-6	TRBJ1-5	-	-	TGTGCCAGCAGTCGACCTTCTAATAGCAATCAGCCCCAGCATTTT	CASSRPSNSNQPQHF
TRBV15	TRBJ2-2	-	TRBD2	TGTGCCACCAGCAGAGGGACTAGCCAGAACACCGGGGAGCTGTTTTTT	CATSRGTSQNTGELFF
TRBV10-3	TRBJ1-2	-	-	TGTGCCATCAGACCAAGGGGCGTAAACTATGGCTACACCTTC	CAIRPRGVNYGYTF
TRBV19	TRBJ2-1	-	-	TGTGCCAGTAGTATCTCTGGGAGTGAGCAGTTCTTC	CASSISGSEQFF
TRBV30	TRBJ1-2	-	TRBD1	TGTGCCTGGGGCAGGACAGGGGTGTATTTTGGCTACACCTTC	CAWGRTGVYFGYTF
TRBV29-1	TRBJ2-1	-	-	TGCAGCGTTGACCAGGGCGAATACAATGAGCAGTTCTTC	CSVDQGEYNEQFF
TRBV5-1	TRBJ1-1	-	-	TGCGCCAGCAGCACGGACACTGAAGCTTTCTTT	CASSTDTEAFF